Below, 15 T cell receptor beta chains from the same sample are listed, as sequenced in a study of T cell repertoires in cytomegalovirus infection. MiXCR, run by TCRdb on the reads, gives a single entry per CDR3 protein. Of approximately 340,000 distinct CDR3 sequences in the sample, about 27% were seen once. No antigen has been identified for these receptors. Material: cultured PBMCs, obtained from culture after CMV antigen stimulation. These receptors all stem from a human donor in good health (CMV status not recorded). Some clones in this sample may be carry-over from other donors' samples.

The V gene is TRBV7-9, the J gene TRBJ2-7, with a weak D call TRBD1 (5 bases). The CDR3 consists of 14 residues. V was pared by 4 bases and J by 2 bases, with 12 bases between. Germline CDR1 SEHNR, CDR2 FQNEAQ (reference sequence). CDR3 residues: CASSWGGSAYEQYF. CDR3 DNA sequence: TGTGCCAGCAGCTGGGGCGGCAGCGCCTACGAGCAGTACTTC.

This clonotype has a handful of counts. CDR3 region: CATSRGTRPNTEAFF. The DNA for the CDR3 is TGTGCCACCAGCAGAGGTACACGGCCGAACACTGAAGCTTTCTTT. V is TRBV15 and J is TRBJ1-1; D is ambiguous. CDR3 length: 15 residues. Germline V lookup: CDR1 LNHNV, CDR2 YYDKDF (reference sequence). Trimming left V 1 base short and J 1 base short, with 10 bases between.

The chain has TRBV20-1 and TRBJ1-5, with 7 bases that match TRBD1. Germline CDR1 is DFQATT and CDR2 is SNEGSKA (reference sequence). This CDR3 is built from 14 residues. V dropped 5 bases and J dropped 3; count of bases not matched to a gene: 7. The CDR3 region has the DNA TGCAGTGCTGGAAGACAGGGTCACAATCAGCCCCAGCATTTT. Its translation is CSAGRQGHNQPQHF.

This clonotype turned up a few times. The chain is built from TRBV19 and TRBJ1-3, with unresolved D. This CDR3 has 14 residues. Between the trimmed V and J ends, which lost 2 bases and 1 base, there was a span of 6 bases. CDR1 LNHDA and CDR2 SQIVND come from the germline V gene (reference sequence). CDR3 coding DNA: TGTGCCAGTAGTATATCCTCTTCTGGAAACACCATATATTTT. It codes for CASSISSSGNTIYF.

The chain recombines TRBV27 with TRBJ1-5; 8 bases agree with TRBD1. This CDR3 comprises 16 residues. Germline loops: CDR1 MNHEY, CDR2 SMNVEV (reference sequence). V lost 0 bases to trimming and J lost 1 base; unmatched junction nucleotides: 2. CDR3 protein: CASSLSNRGSNQPQHF. CDR3 DNA: TGTGCCAGCAGTTTATCAAACAGGGGGAGCAATCAGCCCCAGCATTTT.

This clonotype turned up a few times. The V gene is TRBV12-3 or TRBV12-4, the J gene TRBJ2-2; D possibly corresponds to TRBD1 (6 bases). V lost 5 bases, J lost 7 bases, and 23 bases lay in between. This CDR3 spans 17 amino acids. In DNA, the CDR3 is TGTGCCAGCAGTCAGGACAGCCCAGAGTTCGTGGACGGGGAGCTGTTTTTT. Amino acids: CASSQDSPEFVDGELFF.

V and J are TRBV12-3 or TRBV12-4 and TRBJ1-6, with a possible D match to TRBD1 (6 bases). V was shortened by 1 base and J by 6 bases, with 16 bases between the two germline ends. The CDR3 totals 17 residues. CDR3 in DNA: TGTGCCAGCAGTTTAGAAGCCTCGACAGGTCCTAATTCACCCCTCCACTTT. Translation: CASSLEASTGPNSPLHF.

The J gene is TRBJ1-5, the V gene TRBV6-5; a weak D match, TRBD1 (6 bases). This CDR3 comprises 15 residues. V shed 3 bases and J shed 2 bases, with 11 bases lying between them. The germline V gene encodes CDR1 MNHEY and CDR2 SVGAGI. The CDR3 DNA follows: TGTGCCAGCAGTTATCACAGGGTAGGCAATCAGCCCCAGCATTTT. It is translated as CASSYHRVGNQPQHF.

This clonotype turned up a few times. The chain joins TRBV11-3 to TRBJ2-1; D possibly corresponds to TRBD2 (6 bases). Germline V lookup: CDR1 SGHNT, CDR2 YENEEA. V was pared by 1 base and J by 7 bases, with 11 bases between. CDR3 length: 14 amino acids. The CDR3: CASSLGLASNEQFF. Here the CDR3 DNA reads TGTGCCAGCAGCTTAGGGCTAGCGTCGAATGAGCAGTTCTTC.

This clonotype occurred many times. This rearrangement joins TRBV29-1 to TRBJ2-3; D call uncertain. With 3 bases removed from V and 2 bases from J, the gap between germline ends came to 18 bases. Germline CDR1 SQVTM, CDR2 ANQGSEA. The CDR3 runs 16 residues. The CDR3 DNA sequence: TGCAGCGTTGATTCTGCCACCCCCAGCGCCACAGATACGCAGTATTTT. Amino acid sequence: CSVDSATPSATDTQYF.

The chain uses TRBV28 and TRBJ2-7; 9 bases agree with TRBD2. The CDR3 has 16 amino acids. CDR1 is MDHEN and CDR2 is SYDVKM in the germline V gene. The trim removed 7 bases at V and 5 bases at J, leaving 15 bases unmatched. This chain's CDR3 is CASKGTSWPFSHEQYF. CDR3 nucleotide sequence: TGTGCCAGCAAAGGGACTAGCTGGCCCTTTTCCCACGAGCAGTACTTC.

This clonotype was counted a few times. The chain couples TRBV6-1 to TRBJ2-2; 8 nucleotides match TRBD1. J lost 6 bases, V lost 7 bases, and 7 bases had no gene match. Germline loops: CDR1 MNHNS, CDR2 SASEGT. The CDR3 spans 14 residues. The CDR3 DNA reads as TGTGCCAGCATTAGCAGGACAGGGTCCGGGGAGCTGTTTTTT. Its protein product is CASISRTGSGELFF.

This chain connects TRBV19 to TRBJ2-2, with 8 nucleotides matching TRBD1. Germline CDR1 LNHDA, CDR2 SQIVND (reference sequence). The V gene end was trimmed by 1 base and the J gene end by 3 bases; junction bases not matched to a gene: 7. The CDR3 sequence is 17 residues long. For the CDR3, the DNA is TGTGCCAGTAGTATAGGAGGAAGGACAGGGCACACCGGGGAGCTGTTTTTT. It translates to CASSIGGRTGHTGELFF.

The chain is built from TRBV24-1 and TRBJ2-1; 12 nucleotides line up with TRBD2. From germline, CDR1 is KGHDR and CDR2 SFDVKD. V dropped 1 base and J dropped 4; count of bases not matched to a gene: 4. This CDR3 has 17 residues. CDR3 in amino acids: CATSDFTSGRSYNEQFF. The CDR3 DNA is TGTGCCACCAGTGATTTTACTAGCGGGAGGTCATACAATGAGCAGTTCTTC.

This clonotype was detected once. The chain combines TRBV6-5 with TRBJ2-7, with TRBD2 as a possible D gene (6 bases). Germline V CDR1 and CDR2: MNHEY, SVGAGI. With 0 bases removed from V and 5 bases from J, the gap between germline ends came to 14 bases. The CDR3 is made up of 15 amino acids. The CDR3 protein is CASSYSGRRGNEQYF. CDR3 nucleotides: TGTGCCAGCAGTTACTCAGGCCGCCGGGGGAACGAGCAGTACTTC.